Listed below are T cell receptor beta chains from one sample, sequenced in a study of T cell changes during pregnancy in multiple sclerosis. Clones were sequenced by immunoSEQ multiplex PCR, and TCRdb holds only the in-frame ones, with some missing. This table has about 60,000 clones, about 90% appearing once. This material consisted of peripheral blood, taken in the third trimester of pregnancy. The origin of the receptors is a female donor in good health, enrolled as a control in a pregnancy study. CDR3s include the opening cysteine and the closing phenylalanine or tryptophan. The order of the fields is clone size, D gene, J gene, V gene, CDR3 DNA, CDR3 protein. A D gene is named only where the DNA matches it firmly. Clone size is not always given. Where it is, it says once, few, many or a class for expanded clones.

>-|-|TRBJ2-1|TRBV7-2
TGTGCCAGCAGCTTAGGGTCCGGGGGGCTGCTGGATGAGCAGTTCTTC
CASSLGSGGLLDEQFF
>-|-|TRBJ2-5|TRBV21-1
TGTGCCAGCAGCAAAGCCCGAGGGGGAAACCAAGAGACCCAGTACTTC
CASSKARGGNQETQYF
>once|-|TRBJ2-3|TRBV27
TGTGCCAGCAGTACCCGACTAGACACCACAGATACGCAGTATTTT
CASSTRLDTTDTQYF
>once|-|TRBJ1-1|TRBV7-2
TGTGCCAGCAGCTTATGGAGCACTGAAGCTTTCTTT
CASSLWSTEAFF
>-|-|TRBJ2-7|TRBV18
TGTGCCAGCTCACCAAGTAGCCCAGGGTCAGCCTACGAGCAGTACTTC
CASSPSSPGSAYEQYF
>few|TRBD1|TRBJ1-5|TRBV7-2
TGTGCCAGCAGCCCCGACAGGGGTAATCAGCCCCAGCATTTT
CASSPDRGNQPQHF
>-|TRBD2|TRBJ2-3|TRBV5-1
TGCGCCAGCAGCTCTGGGACTAGGACGAGCACAGATACGCAGTATTTT
CASSSGTRTSTDTQYF
>-|-|TRBJ2-3|TRBV19
TGTGCCAGTACCGTTTTGGCGGGGACTAGCACAGATACGCAGTATTTT
CASTVLAGTSTDTQYF
>-|TRBD2|TRBJ2-1|TRBV18
TGTGCCAGCTCCCCCGGTTGGGAGCGGGAGGGTGACAATGAGCAGTTCTTC
CASSPGWEREGDNEQFF
>once|-|TRBJ1-2|TRBV5-6
TGTGCCAGCAGCTTGGGAGTGGATGGCTACACCTTC
CASSLGVDGYTF
>-|TRBD2|TRBJ2-5|TRBV7-2
TGTGCCAGCAGTCAGACTAGCGGGAGGGCCGGCGGGACCCAGTACTTC
CASSQTSGRAGGTQYF
>few|-|TRBJ1-1|TRBV11-3
TGTGCCAGCAGCCTCATGGTGGGGGGCACTGAAGCTTTCTTT
CASSLMVGGTEAFF
>-|-|TRBJ1-1|TRBV15
TGTGCCACCAGCAGAGGGAATGGGGGGGCTACCGGCACTGAAGCTTTCTTT
CATSRGNGGATGTEAFF
>-|-|TRBJ2-1|TRBV10-3
TGTGCCATCGGGCTGACAGAACCACTTACAAATGAGCAGTTCTTC
CAIGLTEPLTNEQFF
>-|-|TRBJ2-7|TRBV27
TGTGCCAGCAGTCCCCGGGGAATTCCCTACGAGCAGTACTTC
CASSPRGIPYEQYF
>-|-|TRBJ1-2|TRBV4-3
TGCGCCAGCAGCCAAGATAGGGGGATAGACGGCTACACCTTC
CASSQDRGIDGYTF